The next 5 T cell receptor beta chains were all read from a single sample in a study of shared clonotypes between healthy human individuals (dated by TCRdb to the early 2020s). CD8 naive samples were CD45RO-negative cells positively selected for CCR7, giving a CD45RA+CCR7+ population that excluded TemRA cells. Library creation used the immunoSEQ multiplex PCR assay. TCRdb provides this immuneACCESS table in a form limited to in-frame rearrangements. Some clones are lacking; in checked studies, under half of them reflect an unresolved V gene, and why the rest are absent is not known. Recorded for this sample are 600,000 or so clones; roughly 98% of them occurred a single time. Roughly 0.29% of the sample lies in the top ten. What was sequenced was naive CD8+ T cells sorted from blood. In light of the paper, this sample's cell subset or site label describes: CD45RA+CCR7+. The receptors were gathered from a man between 25 and 39 years old in good health.

The chain combines TRBV5-1 with TRBJ1-4, with D unresolved. CDR3 size: 15 residues. The V end was cut by 0 bases, the J end by 8 bases, with 14 bases between. The V gene's germline CDR1 is SGHRS and CDR2 YFSETQ. Here the CDR3 DNA reads TGCGCCAGCAGCTTGGGGGAAAGAGGAAGAGAAAAACTGTTTTTT. This gives the protein CASSLGERGREKLFF.

This chain links TRBV4-2 with TRBJ1-5; D remains unclear. V lost 3 bases, J lost 4 bases, and 7 bases lay in between. The germline V gene encodes CDR1 LGHNA and CDR2 YNFKEQ. The CDR3 has 13 amino acids. The CDR3 reads CASSQIRNQPQHF. In DNA, the CDR3 is TGTGCCAGCAGCCAGATCAGGAATCAGCCCCAGCATTTT.

The CDR3 spells CASSLSPDSRHYGYTF. The CDR3 region has the DNA TGTGCCAGCAGTTTATCACCGGACAGCCGTCACTATGGCTACACCTTC. The rearrangement uses TRBV27 and TRBJ1-2, with a tentative D call TRBD1 (6 bases). The V gene's germline CDR1 is MNHEY and CDR2 SMNVEV (reference sequence). The CDR3 is 16 residues long. Trimming removed 0 bases at V and 3 bases at J, with 14 bases between.

The chain has TRBV29-1 and TRBJ2-7; weak D call: TRBD1 (5 bases). V lost 5 bases to trimming and J lost 1 base, with 12 bases between them. The CDR3 length is 13 residues. Germline CDR1 and CDR2: SQVTM and ANQGSEA. CDR3 coding DNA: TGCAGCGTTACAATAGGGGATTCCTACGAGCAGTACTTC. This encodes CSVTIGDSYEQYF.

V and J are TRBV4-2 and TRBJ1-1; D possibly corresponds to TRBD1 (5 bases). There are 13 residues in the CDR3. V dropped 1 base and J dropped 7 bases, with 10 bases sitting between them. The germline V gene encodes CDR1 LGHNA and CDR2 YNFKEQ. The CDR3 nucleotides read TGTGCCAGCAGCCAAGCCCCTGACAGTGAAGCTTTCTTT. Translated: CASSQAPDSEAFF.